The entry that follows covers one T cell receptor (beta chain) sequence. Its specificity is not known. Related graft donors supplied nonmyeloablative bone marrow transplants, and mixed chimerism was transient. Unstimulated regulatory T cells (CD4+CD25+CD127-), CD4+CD25- non-regulatory cells, CD4 and CD8 cells were FACS-sorted from thawed PBMCs. Method: immunoSEQ multiplex PCR; TCRdb's copy keeps in-frame clones and lacks some. The table includes nearly 50,000 clones, 89% detected once. Germline values: CDR1 SGHDT, CDR2 YYEEEE. Trimming took off 4 bases at V and 2 bases at J, with 12 bases between the two ends. This CDR3 is 14 amino acids long. This record belongs to a study of Tregs in tolerant kidney transplant recipients. Overall study results and limits: This study did not directly address biological reproducibility. Some patients' samples used different primers over time, so nucleotide sequences weren't comparable. Tregs expanded with activated donor B cells seemed most donor-specific.

The input for sequencing was CD8+ T cells from blood (PBMCs), taken 12 months after the transplant. The V and J genes are TRBV5-6 and TRBJ1-1; D uncertain. The source is a human patient who received a combined kidney and bone marrow transplant. A share of the T cells may be of graft donor origin. The CDR3 DNA is TGTGCCAGCAGCCGTACGAGTCGAAACACTGAAGCTTTCTTT. Its protein is CASSRTSRNTEAFF.